This TCR beta chain was identified in a study of CD8+ T cells in alopecia areata. Sample treatment: oral pan-JAK inhibitor, 5-10 mg twice daily. Reverse transcription of extracted RNA yielded cDNA, which provided the sequencing template. The protocol was immunoSEQ multiplex PCR, while the TCRdb copy is restricted to in-frame clones and leaves out a portion. The table records fewer than 100,000 clones, under 70% of them present only once. The clonotype was recovered from a human donor with alopecia areata. Material: CD8+ T cells sorted from blood, obtained at week 4, from a patient treated with tofacitinib.

CDR3 nucleotide sequence: TGTGCCAGCAGCTCCGGACAGGGGTGGCAAGAGACCCAGTACTTC. Amino acid sequence: CASSSGQGWQETQYF. V usage is TRBV5-4 and J usage is TRBJ2-5, with TRBD1 matching 9 bases. V lost 3 bases and J lost 2; bases outside the gene matches: 5. The CDR3 contains 15 residues. Germline V gene sequence: CDR1 SGHNT, CDR2 YYREEE (reference sequence).